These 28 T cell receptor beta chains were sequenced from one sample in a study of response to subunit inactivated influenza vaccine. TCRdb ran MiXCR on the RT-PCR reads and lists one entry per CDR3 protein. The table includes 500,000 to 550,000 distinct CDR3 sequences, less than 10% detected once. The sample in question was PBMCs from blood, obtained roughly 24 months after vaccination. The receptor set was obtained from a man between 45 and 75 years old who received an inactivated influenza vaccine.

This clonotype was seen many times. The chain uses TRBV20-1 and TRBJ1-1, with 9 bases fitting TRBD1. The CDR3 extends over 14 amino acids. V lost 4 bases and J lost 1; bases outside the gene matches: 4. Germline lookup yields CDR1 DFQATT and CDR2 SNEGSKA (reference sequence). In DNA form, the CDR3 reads TGCAGTGCTAAACAGGGGGCGGAGAACACTGAAGCTTTCTTT. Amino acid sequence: CSAKQGAENTEAFF.

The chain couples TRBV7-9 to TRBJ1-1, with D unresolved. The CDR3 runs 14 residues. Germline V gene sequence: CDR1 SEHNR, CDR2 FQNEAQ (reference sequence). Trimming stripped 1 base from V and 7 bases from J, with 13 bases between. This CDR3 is CASSLVDVRNEAFF. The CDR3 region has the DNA TGTGCCAGCAGCTTAGTCGACGTAAGGAATGAAGCTTTCTTT.

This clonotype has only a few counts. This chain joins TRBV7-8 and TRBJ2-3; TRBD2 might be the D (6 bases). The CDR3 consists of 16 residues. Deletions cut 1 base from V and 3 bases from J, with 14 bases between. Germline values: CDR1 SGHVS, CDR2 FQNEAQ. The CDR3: CASSLGVGTRTDTQYF. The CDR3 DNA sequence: TGTGCCAGCAGCTTAGGAGTAGGGACTCGAACAGATACGCAGTATTTT.

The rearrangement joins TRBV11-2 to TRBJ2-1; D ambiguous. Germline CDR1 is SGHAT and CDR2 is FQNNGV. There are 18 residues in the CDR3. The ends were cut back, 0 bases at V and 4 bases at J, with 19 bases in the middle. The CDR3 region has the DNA TGTGCCAGCAGCTTAGAAGGTGGGCGAGCCGTCTCTTACAATGAGCAGTTCTTC. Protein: CASSLEGGRAVSYNEQFF. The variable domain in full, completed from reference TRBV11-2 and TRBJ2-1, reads EAGVAQSPRYKIIEKRQSVAFWCNPISGHATLYWYQQILGQGPKLLIQFQNNGVVDDSQLPKDRFSAERLKGVDSTLKIQPAKLEDSAVYLCASSLEGGRAVSYNEQFFGPGTRLTVL.

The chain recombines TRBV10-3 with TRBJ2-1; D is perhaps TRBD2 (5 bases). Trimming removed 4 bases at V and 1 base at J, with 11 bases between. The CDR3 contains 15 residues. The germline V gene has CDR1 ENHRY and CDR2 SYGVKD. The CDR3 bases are TGTGCCATCAGTGCGTTAGCGCTGTCCTACAATGAGCAGTTCTTC. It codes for CAISALALSYNEQFF.

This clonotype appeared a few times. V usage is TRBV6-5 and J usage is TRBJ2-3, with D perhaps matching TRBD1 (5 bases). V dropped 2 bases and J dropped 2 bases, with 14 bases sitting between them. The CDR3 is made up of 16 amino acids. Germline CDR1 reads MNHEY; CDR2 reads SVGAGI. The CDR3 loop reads CASSYRGGRATDTQYF. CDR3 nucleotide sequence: TGTGCCAGCAGTTACCGAGGTGGCAGGGCCACAGATACGCAGTATTTT.

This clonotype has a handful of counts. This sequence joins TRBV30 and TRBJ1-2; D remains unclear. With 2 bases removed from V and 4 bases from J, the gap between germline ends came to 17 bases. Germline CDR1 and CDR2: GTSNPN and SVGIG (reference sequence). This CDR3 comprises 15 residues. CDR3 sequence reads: CAWSSRSGIGYGYTF. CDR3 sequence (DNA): TGTGCCTGGAGTTCCCGGTCGGGCATCGGCTATGGCTACACCTTC.

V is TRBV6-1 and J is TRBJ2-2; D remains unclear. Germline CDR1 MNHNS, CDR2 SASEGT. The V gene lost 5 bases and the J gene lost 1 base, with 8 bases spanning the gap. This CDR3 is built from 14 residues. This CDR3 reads CASSRALNTGELFF. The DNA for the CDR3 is TGTGCCAGCAGTCGGGCCCTGAACACCGGGGAGCTGTTTTTT.

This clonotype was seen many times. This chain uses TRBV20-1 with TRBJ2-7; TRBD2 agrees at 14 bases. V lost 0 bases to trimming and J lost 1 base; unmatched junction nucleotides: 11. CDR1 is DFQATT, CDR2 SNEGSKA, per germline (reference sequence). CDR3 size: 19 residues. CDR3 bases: TGCAGTGCTAGAGATCAAGGACTAGCGGGAGGTAAATTTTCCTACGAGCAGTACTTC. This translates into CSARDQGLAGGKFSYEQYF.

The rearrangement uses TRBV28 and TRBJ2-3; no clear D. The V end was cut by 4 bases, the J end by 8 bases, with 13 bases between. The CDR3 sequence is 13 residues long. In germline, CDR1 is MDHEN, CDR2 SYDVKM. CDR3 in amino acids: CASSSKGAGTQYF. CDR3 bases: TGTGCCAGCAGTTCTAAGGGCGCTGGTACGCAGTATTTT.

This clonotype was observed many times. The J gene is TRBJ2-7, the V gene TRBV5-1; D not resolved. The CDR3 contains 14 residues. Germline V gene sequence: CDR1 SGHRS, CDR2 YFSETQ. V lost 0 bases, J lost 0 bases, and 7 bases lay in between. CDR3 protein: CASSLVEPSYEQYF. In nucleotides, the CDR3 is TGCGCCAGCAGCTTGGTAGAACCCTCCTACGAGCAGTACTTC.

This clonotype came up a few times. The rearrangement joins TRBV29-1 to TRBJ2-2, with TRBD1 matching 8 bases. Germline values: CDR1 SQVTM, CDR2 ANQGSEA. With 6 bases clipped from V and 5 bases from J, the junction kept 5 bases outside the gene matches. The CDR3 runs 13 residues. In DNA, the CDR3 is TGCAGCGTAGGACAGGGAGTAACCGGGGAGCTGTTTTTT. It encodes CSVGQGVTGELFF.

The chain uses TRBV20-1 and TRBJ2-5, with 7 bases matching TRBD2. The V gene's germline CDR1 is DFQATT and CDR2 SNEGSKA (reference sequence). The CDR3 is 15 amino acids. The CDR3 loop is CTVLRMGGLQETQYF. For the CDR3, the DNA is TGCACTGTTTTGAGGATGGGAGGGCTCCAAGAGACCCAGTACTTC.

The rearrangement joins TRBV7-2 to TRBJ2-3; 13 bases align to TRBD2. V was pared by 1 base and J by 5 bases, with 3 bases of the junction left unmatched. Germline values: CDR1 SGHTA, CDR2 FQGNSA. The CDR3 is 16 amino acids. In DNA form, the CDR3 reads TGTGCCAGCAGCTTAGGACTAGCGGGGGGAGGAGATACGCAGTATTTT. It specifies CASSLGLAGGGDTQYF.

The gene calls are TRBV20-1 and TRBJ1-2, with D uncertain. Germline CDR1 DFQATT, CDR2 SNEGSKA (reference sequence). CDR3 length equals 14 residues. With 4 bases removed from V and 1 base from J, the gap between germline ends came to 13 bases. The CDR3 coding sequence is TGCAGTGCTACCTCACCGCAGATTAACTATGGCTACACCTTC. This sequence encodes CSATSPQINYGYTF.

DNA of the CDR3: TGCAGTGCTAATAGCTGGGTTGAAGAGACCCAGTACTTC. It encodes CSANSWVEETQYF. The chain recombines TRBV20-1 with TRBJ2-5, with D unclear. Between the trimmed V and J ends, which lost 4 bases and 3 bases, there was a span of 12 bases. Germline V gives CDR1 DFQATT, CDR2 SNEGSKA (reference sequence). The length of the CDR3 is 13 residues.

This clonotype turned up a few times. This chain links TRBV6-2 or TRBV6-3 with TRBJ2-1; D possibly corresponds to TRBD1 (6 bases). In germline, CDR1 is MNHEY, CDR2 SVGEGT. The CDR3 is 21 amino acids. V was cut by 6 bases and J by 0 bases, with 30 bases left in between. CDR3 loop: CASRRFRGKTGPQGSYNEQFF. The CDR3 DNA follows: TGTGCCAGCAGGAGATTCCGAGGAAAAACAGGGCCCCAAGGCTCCTACAATGAGCAGTTCTTC.

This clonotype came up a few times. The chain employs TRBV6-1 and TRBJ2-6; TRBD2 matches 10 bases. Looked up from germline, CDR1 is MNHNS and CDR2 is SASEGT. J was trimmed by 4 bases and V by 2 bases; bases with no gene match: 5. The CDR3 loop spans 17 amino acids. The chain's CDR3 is CASSELAGVRGANVLTF. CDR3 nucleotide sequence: TGTGCCAGCAGTGAACTAGCGGGAGTACGAGGGGCCAACGTCCTGACTTTC.

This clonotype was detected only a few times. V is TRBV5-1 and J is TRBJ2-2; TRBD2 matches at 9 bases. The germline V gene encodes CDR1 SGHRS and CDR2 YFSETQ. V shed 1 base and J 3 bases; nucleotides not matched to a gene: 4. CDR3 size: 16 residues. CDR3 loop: CASSLISGGDTGELFF. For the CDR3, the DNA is TGCGCCAGCAGCTTGATTAGCGGGGGTGACACCGGGGAGCTGTTTTTT.

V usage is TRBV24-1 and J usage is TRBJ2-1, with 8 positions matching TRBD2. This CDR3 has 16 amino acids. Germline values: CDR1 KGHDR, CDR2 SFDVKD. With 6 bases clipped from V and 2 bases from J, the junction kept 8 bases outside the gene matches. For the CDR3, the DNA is TGTGCCACCAGTTCTCCTGGCGGGGGGCCCTACAATGAGCAGTTCTTC. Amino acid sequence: CATSSPGGGPYNEQFF.

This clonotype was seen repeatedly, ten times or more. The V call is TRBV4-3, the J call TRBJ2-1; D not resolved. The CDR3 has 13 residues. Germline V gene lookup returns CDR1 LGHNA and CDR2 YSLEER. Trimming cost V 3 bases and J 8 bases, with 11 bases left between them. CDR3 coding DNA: TGCGCCAGCAGCCAGTTCCTAGATGATGAGCAGTTCTTC. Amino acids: CASSQFLDDEQFF.

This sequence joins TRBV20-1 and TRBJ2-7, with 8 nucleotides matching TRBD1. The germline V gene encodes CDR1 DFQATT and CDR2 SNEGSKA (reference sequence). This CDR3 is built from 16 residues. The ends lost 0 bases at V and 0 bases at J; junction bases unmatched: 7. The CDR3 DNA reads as TGCAGTGCTAGAGAGCCAGGGGACAGGCACTCCTACGAGCAGTACTTC. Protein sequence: CSAREPGDRHSYEQYF.

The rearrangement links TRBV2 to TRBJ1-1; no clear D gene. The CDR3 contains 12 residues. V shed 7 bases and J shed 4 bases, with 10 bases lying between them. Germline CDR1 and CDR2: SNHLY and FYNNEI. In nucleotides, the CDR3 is TGTGCCAGCATGTTTAGTGTCACTGAAGCTTTCTTT. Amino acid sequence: CASMFSVTEAFF.

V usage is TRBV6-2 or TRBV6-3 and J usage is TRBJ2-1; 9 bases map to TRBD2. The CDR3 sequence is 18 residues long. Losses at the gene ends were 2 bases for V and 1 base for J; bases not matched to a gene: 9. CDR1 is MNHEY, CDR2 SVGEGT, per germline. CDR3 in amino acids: CASSYRAGGSLSYNEQFF. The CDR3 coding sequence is TGTGCCAGCAGTTACCGAGCGGGAGGAAGTCTATCCTACAATGAGCAGTTCTTC.

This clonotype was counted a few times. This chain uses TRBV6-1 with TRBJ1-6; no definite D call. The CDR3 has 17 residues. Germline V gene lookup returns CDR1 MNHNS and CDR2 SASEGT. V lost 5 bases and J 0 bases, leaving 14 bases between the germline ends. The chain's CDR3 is CASSKPLRSSYNSPLHF. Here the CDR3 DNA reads TGTGCCAGCAGTAAACCTTTGAGGAGCTCCTATAATTCACCCCTCCACTTT.

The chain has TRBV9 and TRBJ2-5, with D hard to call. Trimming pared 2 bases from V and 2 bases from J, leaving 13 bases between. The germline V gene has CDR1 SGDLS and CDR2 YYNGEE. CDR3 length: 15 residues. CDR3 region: CASSVSTAPQETQYF. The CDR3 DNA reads TGTGCCAGCAGCGTTTCGACGGCTCCTCAAGAGACCCAGTACTTC.

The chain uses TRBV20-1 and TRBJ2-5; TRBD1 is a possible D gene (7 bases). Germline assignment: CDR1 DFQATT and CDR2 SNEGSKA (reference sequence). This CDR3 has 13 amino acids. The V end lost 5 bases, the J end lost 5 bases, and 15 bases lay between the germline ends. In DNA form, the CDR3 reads TGCAGTGCTCAGGGGGGCGTGGGGGAGACCCAGTACTTC. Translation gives CSAQGGVGETQYF.

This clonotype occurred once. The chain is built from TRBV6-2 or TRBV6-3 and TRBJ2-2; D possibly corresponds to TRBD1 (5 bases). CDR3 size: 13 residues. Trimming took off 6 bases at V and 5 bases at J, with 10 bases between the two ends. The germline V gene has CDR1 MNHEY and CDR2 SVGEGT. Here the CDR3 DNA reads TGTGCCAGCAGAGACCGACAGACCGGGGAGCTGTTTTTT. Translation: CASRDRQTGELFF.